This TCR beta chain was captured by sequencing in a study of T cell responses to AZD1222 COVID-19 vaccine. Study findings and constraints: Regions left unmutated in variants are reportedly the target of nearly half of spike-specific TCRs. It was only after the peak T cell response that any repertoires were sampled.

Details on this clone: Its antigen is not known.

CDR1 is ENHRY, CDR2 SYGVKD, per germline. V lost 8 bases and J lost 4, with 15 bases in between. The length of the CDR3 is 14 residues. TCRdb keeps only in-frame clones here, not all; method: immunoSEQ multiplex PCR. The sample shows 80,000 to 85,000 clones, 85% to 95% of them seen only once. The rearrangement links TRBV10-3 to TRBJ1-3; maybe TRBD1 (5 bases). This TCR derives from an adult who received the AZD1222 COVID-19 vaccine. The sequences come from peripheral blood, collected 28 days after the second AZD1222 dose. This chain's CDR3 is CAIGDSTVGNTIYF. CDR3 in DNA: TGTGCCATCGGCGACAGCACGGTAGGAAACACCATATATTTT.